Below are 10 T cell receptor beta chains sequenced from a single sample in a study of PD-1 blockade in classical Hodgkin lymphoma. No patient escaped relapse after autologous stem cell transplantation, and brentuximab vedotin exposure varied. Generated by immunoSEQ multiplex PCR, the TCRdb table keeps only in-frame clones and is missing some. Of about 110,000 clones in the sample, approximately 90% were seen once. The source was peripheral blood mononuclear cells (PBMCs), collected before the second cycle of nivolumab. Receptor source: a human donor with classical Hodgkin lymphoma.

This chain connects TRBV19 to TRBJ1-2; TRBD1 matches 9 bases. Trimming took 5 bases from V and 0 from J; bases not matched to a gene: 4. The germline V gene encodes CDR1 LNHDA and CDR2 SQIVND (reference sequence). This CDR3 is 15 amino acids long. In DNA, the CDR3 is TGTGCCAGTAGTTCCCGGGACAGGGCTAACTATGGCTACACCTTC. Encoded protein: CASSSRDRANYGYTF.

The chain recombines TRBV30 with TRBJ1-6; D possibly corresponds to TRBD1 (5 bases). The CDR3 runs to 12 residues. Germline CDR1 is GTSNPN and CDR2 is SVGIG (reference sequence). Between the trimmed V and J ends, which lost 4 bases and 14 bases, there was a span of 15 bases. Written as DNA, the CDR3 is TGTGCCTGGAAACAGGCCCGATTTACCCTCCACTTT. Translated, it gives CAWKQARFTLHF. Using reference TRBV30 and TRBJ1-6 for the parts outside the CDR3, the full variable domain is SQTIHQWPATLVQPVGSPLSLECTVEGTSNPNLYWYRQAAGRGLQLLFYSVGIGQISSEVPQNLSASRPQDRQFILSSKKLLLSDSGFYLCAWKQARFTLHFGNGTRLTVT.

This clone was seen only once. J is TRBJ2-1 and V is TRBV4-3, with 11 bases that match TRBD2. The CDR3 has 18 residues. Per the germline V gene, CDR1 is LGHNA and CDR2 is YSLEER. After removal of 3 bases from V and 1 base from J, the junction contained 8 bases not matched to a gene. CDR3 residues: CASSHKPGTSGSYNEQFF. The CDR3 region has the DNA TGCGCCAGCAGCCACAAACCCGGGACTAGCGGATCCTACAATGAGCAGTTCTTC.

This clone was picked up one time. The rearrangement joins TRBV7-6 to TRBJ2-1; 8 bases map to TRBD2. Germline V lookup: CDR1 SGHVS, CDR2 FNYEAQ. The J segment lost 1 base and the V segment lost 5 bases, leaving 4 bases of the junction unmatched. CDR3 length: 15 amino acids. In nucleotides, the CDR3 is TGTGCCAGCAGCCCTGCGGGAGGATCCTACAATGAGCAGTTCTTC. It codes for CASSPAGGSYNEQFF.

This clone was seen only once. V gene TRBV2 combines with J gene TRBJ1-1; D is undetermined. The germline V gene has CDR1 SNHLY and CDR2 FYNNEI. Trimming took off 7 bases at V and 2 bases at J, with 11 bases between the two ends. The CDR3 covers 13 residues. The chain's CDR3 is CASNGEFNTEAFF. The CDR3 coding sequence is TGTGCCAGCAACGGTGAGTTTAACACTGAAGCTTTCTTT.

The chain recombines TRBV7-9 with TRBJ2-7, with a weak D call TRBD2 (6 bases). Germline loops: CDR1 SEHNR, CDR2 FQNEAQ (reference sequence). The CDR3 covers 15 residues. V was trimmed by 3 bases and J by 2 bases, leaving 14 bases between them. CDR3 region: CASSFGEVVTYEQYF. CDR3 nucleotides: TGTGCCAGCAGCTTCGGGGAGGTGGTTACCTACGAGCAGTACTTC.

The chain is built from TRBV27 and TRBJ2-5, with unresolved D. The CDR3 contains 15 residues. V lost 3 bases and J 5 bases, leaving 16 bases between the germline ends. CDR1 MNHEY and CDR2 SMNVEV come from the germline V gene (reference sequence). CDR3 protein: CASSFGHGNGETQYF. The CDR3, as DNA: TGTGCCAGCAGTTTCGGCCACGGTAACGGGGAGACCCAGTACTTC.

DNA of the CDR3: TGTGCCAGCAGATCCTCGGAACAAAACTATGGCTACACCTTC. Translated: CASRSSEQNYGYTF. V gene TRBV25-1 combines with J gene TRBJ1-2; no firm D call. V shed 6 bases and J shed 2 bases, with 13 bases lying between them. Germline V gene data show CDR1 as MGHDK and CDR2 as SYGVNS. The CDR3 contains 14 residues.

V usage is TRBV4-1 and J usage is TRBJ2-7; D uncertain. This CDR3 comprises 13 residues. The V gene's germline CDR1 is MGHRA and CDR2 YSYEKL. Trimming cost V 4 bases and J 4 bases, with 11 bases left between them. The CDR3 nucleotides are TGCGCCAGCAGCCCTACAGTCGGGTACGAGCAGTACTTC. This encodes CASSPTVGYEQYF.

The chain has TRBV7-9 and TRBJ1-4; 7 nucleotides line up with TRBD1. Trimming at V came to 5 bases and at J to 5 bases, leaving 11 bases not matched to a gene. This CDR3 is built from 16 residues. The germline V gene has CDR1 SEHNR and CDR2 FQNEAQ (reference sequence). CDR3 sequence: CASSPHPGQPNEKLFF. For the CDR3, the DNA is TGTGCCAGCAGCCCTCACCCGGGACAGCCCAATGAAAAACTGTTTTTT.